The 2 T cell receptor beta chains below come from one sample, sequenced in a study of T-cell memory formation after mild COVID-19. MiXCR, applied by TCRdb to the 5' RACE reads, yields one record per CDR3 protein. The sample lists around 510,000 distinct CDR3 sequences, approximately 21% seen once, with 8.4% in the top ten. Source material: PBMCs or a T cell subset sorted from them (not recorded which). These receptors originate from an adult woman who had mild COVID-19 (a few samples of this study predate the infection). Cell type and time point are not known.

The chain uses TRBV3-1 and TRBJ1-1, with D maybe TRBD1 (5 bases). Per the germline V gene, CDR1 is LGHDT and CDR2 is YNNKEL (reference sequence). The V end was cut by 5 bases, the J end by 1 base, with 11 bases between. The CDR3 extends over 14 amino acids. The CDR3: CASSYTTGNTEAFF. The CDR3, as DNA: TGTGCCAGCAGCTATACAACAGGGAACACTGAAGCTTTCTTT.

The chain joins TRBV4-3 to TRBJ2-2; the D gene is possibly TRBD1 (6 bases). Germline V gene sequence: CDR1 LGHNA, CDR2 YSLEER. The CDR3 has 14 residues. V was pared by 5 bases and J by 6 bases, with 13 bases between. DNA for the CDR3: TGCGCCAGCAGCGGGGGACAAGGGGCCGGGGAGCTGTTTTTT. Protein: CASSGGQGAGELFF.